This passage covers 2 T cell receptor beta chains from one sample sequenced in a study of Tregs in tolerant kidney transplant recipients. Some clones are missing from TCRdb's copy, which holds only in-frame ones; the method was immunoSEQ multiplex PCR. The table records about 110,000 clones, 85% to 90% of them present only once. Sequenced here: CD4+ T cells from blood, sampled before the transplant. These receptors all stem from a human donor who received a combined kidney and bone marrow transplant.

A word on this clone: Relative to the germline gene, one junction end is altered; a read error may explain this. This chain uses TRBV9 with TRBJ2-1; D possibly corresponds to TRBD2 (5 bases). The CDR3 extends over 12 amino acids. Per the germline V gene, CDR1 is SGDLS and CDR2 is YYNGEE. Here the CDR3 reads CASSVVGGPQVF. The CDR3 coding sequence is TGTGCCAGCAGCGTAGTAGGCGGGCCCCAGGTCTTC.

The chain employs TRBV6-6 and TRBJ1-4; D is undetermined. The germline V gene has CDR1 MNHNY and CDR2 SVGAGI (reference sequence). The CDR3 sequence is 16 residues long. Trimming removed 2 bases from V and 4 bases from J, with 14 bases in between. The DNA for the CDR3 is TGTGCCAGCAGTTACGCGGGGAGATCCGGTAATGAAAAACTGTTTTTT. Its translation is CASSYAGRSGNEKLFF.